This T cell receptor (beta chain) was sequenced for a study of blood T cell repertoires in COVID-19. Study in general: Researchers got acute and convalescent COVID-19 samples from the United States, Italy and Spain. Sources were T cells, B-cell-depleted T cells, or PBMCs; the material itself was cDNA or gDNA.

CDR3 length equals 14 residues. V lost 6 bases, J lost 0 bases, and 3 bases stayed unmatched. From germline, CDR1 is SQVTM and CDR2 ANQGSEA. TCRdb's table, derived via immunoSEQ multiplex PCR, lists solely in-frame clones and lacks some. The table lists roughly 240,000 clones, roughly 80% of them singletons, with approximately 4.8% in the top ten. J is TRBJ2-2 and V is TRBV29-1; TRBD1 matches at 8 bases. The clonotype originates from a woman aged 70-85 years with acute or convalescent COVID-19. The sequencing sample was made of peripheral blood. CDR3 bases: TGCAGCGTGGGACAGGCTGCGAACACCGGGGAGCTGTTTTTT. Protein: CSVGQAANTGELFF.